The rows below give T cell receptor beta chains drawn from one sample of a study of blood T cell repertoires in COVID-19. The repertoire was sequenced with immunoSEQ multiplex PCR; TCRdb's copy has only in-frame clones and lacks some. The sample comprises roughly 180,000 clones, around four fifths of which are singletons, and more than 4.5% rests with the top ten. Sequenced sample: peripheral blood. The source is a woman aged 25-40 years with acute or convalescent COVID-19. CDR3s include the opening cysteine and the closing phenylalanine or tryptophan. The D gene is left open where the match is weak. Not all rows give a size; the values are once, few, many and, for expanded clones, a class.

j_call v_call clone_size d_call cdr3_aa cdr3_nt
TRBJ2-1 TRBV7-9 - TRBD2 CASSSASGETYNEQFF TGTGCCAGCAGCTCAGCTAGCGGGGAGACCTACAATGAGCAGTTCTTC
TRBJ1-1 TRBV7-9 - TRBD1 CATMGQVMWDTEAFF TGTGCCACGATGGGACAGGTGATGTGGGACACTGAAGCTTTCTTT
TRBJ1-2 TRBV19 - - CASRAGRENGYTF TGTGCCAGTAGAGCCGGTCGGGAAAACGGCTACACCTTC
TRBJ1-2 TRBV11-2 - - CASSLDPQGSNYGYTF TGTGCCAGCAGCTTAGATCCACAGGGCTCTAACTATGGCTACACCTTC
TRBJ1-2 TRBV4-3 few TRBD1 CASSQDAGGRGYTF TGCGCCAGCAGCCAAGATGCAGGGGGAAGAGGCTACACCTTC
TRBJ1-2 TRBV28 - TRBD1 CASSLYARGNYGYTF TGTGCCAGCAGTTTATACGCCAGGGGGAACTATGGCTACACCTTC
TRBJ1-6 TRBV25-1 - - CASSEVGVFTLHF TGTGCCAGCAGCGAGGTAGGGGTATTCACCCTCCACTTT
TRBJ2-5 TRBV7-6 - - CASSSPGGKETQYF TGTGCCAGCAGCTCCCCTGGGGGGAAAGAGACCCAGTACTTC
TRBJ1-2 TRBV27 - - CASSLDGGYGYTF TGTGCCAGCAGTTTAGACGGGGGCTATGGCTACACCTTC
TRBJ2-1 TRBV11-3 - - CASSLRTGFSLNEQFF TGTGCCAGCAGCTTACGTACGGGGTTCTCGCTGAATGAGCAGTTCTTC
TRBJ1-5 TRBV30 - - CAWSVFSAPWPQQSNQPQHF TGTGCCTGGAGTGTATTCTCGGCCCCATGGCCACAGCAGAGCAATCAGCCCCAGCATTTT
TRBJ1-5 TRBV5-1 - - CASQLTWGSDQPQHF TGCGCCAGCCAACTGACTTGGGGCTCCGATCAGCCCCAGCATTTT
TRBJ1-2 TRBV7-9 - TRBD1 CASSPIWDRTNYGYTF TGTGCCAGCAGCCCGATCTGGGACAGGACTAACTATGGCTACACCTTC
TRBJ2-1 TRBV4-2 - - CASSQASFYEQFF TGTGCCAGCAGCCAAGCCAGTTTCTATGAGCAGTTCTTC
TRBJ2-1 TRBV29-1 - TRBD2 CSGSGTTIPWGFYNEQFF TGCAGCGGCTCCGGGACTACCATACCTTGGGGGTTTTACAATGAGCAGTTCTTC
TRBJ2-3 TRBV7-9 few TRBD2 CASSPGLATTDTQYF TGTGCCAGCAGCCCGGGACTAGCGACCACAGATACGCAGTATTTT
TRBJ1-5 TRBV7-8 - - CASSPWRDVFTEPQHF TGTGCCAGCAGCCCGTGGCGGGACGTGTTCACCGAGCCCCAGCATTTT
TRBJ1-1 TRBV30 - - CAWSVSAFF TGTGCCTGGAGTGTCTCAGCTTTCTTT
TRBJ1-2 TRBV27 - TRBD1 CASSLKGRRGRGPDGYTF TGTGCCAGCAGTTTAAAAGGGAGGAGGGGGCGCGGCCCTGATGGCTACACCTTC
TRBJ1-2 TRBV4-2 once - CASSQEGWAQSGYTF TGTGCCAGCAGCCAAGAAGGTTGGGCCCAGAGTGGCTACACCTTC
TRBJ1-1 TRBV12-3/TRBV12-4 - - CASSLKSRTEAFF TGTGCCAGCAGCCTCAAAAGTAGAACTGAAGCTTTCTTT
TRBJ1-3 TRBV11-2 - - CASSPQIADRFGNTIYF TGTGCCAGCAGCCCCCAGATCGCTGATCGCTTTGGAAACACCATATATTTT
TRBJ2-3 TRBV7-2 - - CASSLEGGRRTDTQYF TGTGCCAGCAGCTTAGAAGGAGGTAGACGCACAGATACGCAGTATTTT
TRBJ1-2 TRBV5-1 - - CASSLAGSLGYGYTF TGCGCCAGCAGCTTGGCAGGGTCTCTCGGCTATGGCTACACCTTC
TRBJ2-1 TRBV3-1/TRBV3-2 once TRBD2 CASSQEALRAGGSYNEQFF TGTGCCAGCAGCCAAGAAGCCCTAAGAGCGGGGGGCTCCTACAATGAGCAGTTCTTC
TRBJ2-7 TRBV28 once - CASSSPRGKRYEQYF TGTGCCAGCAGTTCTCCCCGGGGGAAGCGCTACGAGCAGTACTTC
TRBJ2-1 TRBV9 - TRBD2 CASSVGGSRAYNEQFF TGTGCCAGCAGCGTAGGCGGGAGTCGCGCCTACAATGAGCAGTTCTTC
TRBJ1-2 TRBV30 - TRBD1 CAWSLPGQGRNYGYTF TGTGCCTGGAGTCTTCCAGGACAGGGGAGAAACTATGGCTACACCTTC